The rows below give T cell receptor beta chains drawn from one sample of a study of post-analysis software for immune sequencing data. TCRdb recomputed calls from the PCR reads with MiXCR, one row per CDR3 protein. Among roughly 700,000 distinct CDR3 sequences, roughly 27% were seen once, and the ten largest hold around 0.6%. Input material: blood. These receptors were collected from a girl between 10 and 17 years old with multiple sclerosis. The CDR3 runs from the conserved cysteine through the conserved F or W. The order of the fields is J gene, V gene, clone size, D gene, CDR3 protein, CDR3 DNA. The D gene is left open where the match is weak. Clone size, where shown, is once, few, many, or a class for clones that have expanded.

J gene: TRBJ2-7; V gene: TRBV2; clone size: .; D gene: TRBD1; CDR3 protein: CASAAGQGGEQYF; CDR3 DNA: TGTGCCAGCGCCGCGGGACAGGGCGGAGAGCAGTACTTC
J gene: TRBJ2-7; V gene: TRBV7-8; clone size: few; D gene: .; CDR3 protein: CASLMTGYEQYF; CDR3 DNA: TGTGCCAGCCTGATGACTGGCTACGAGCAGTACTTC
J gene: TRBJ1-2; V gene: TRBV20-1; clone size: .; D gene: .; CDR3 protein: CSAEPTLNYGYTF; CDR3 DNA: TGCAGTGCCGAACCGACCCTCAACTATGGCTACACCTTC
J gene: TRBJ2-1; V gene: TRBV12-3/TRBV12-4; clone size: .; D gene: TRBD2; CDR3 protein: CASSLGTGGPIEQFF; CDR3 DNA: TGTGCCAGCAGTTTAGGAACGGGAGGGCCTATTGAGCAGTTCTTC
J gene: TRBJ1-2; V gene: TRBV20-1; clone size: few; D gene: .; CDR3 protein: CSARDSGYTF; CDR3 DNA: TGCAGTGCTAGGGACAGTGGCTACACCTTC
J gene: TRBJ2-1; V gene: TRBV29-1; clone size: many; D gene: .; CDR3 protein: CSAFHLSNEQFF; CDR3 DNA: TGCAGCGCCTTTCACCTATCCAATGAGCAGTTCTTC
J gene: TRBJ2-7; V gene: TRBV6-5; clone size: .; D gene: .; CDR3 protein: CASSHRLVGYEQYF; CDR3 DNA: TGTGCCAGCAGCCATAGACTAGTAGGGTACGAGCAGTACTTC
J gene: TRBJ2-1; V gene: TRBV12-3/TRBV12-4; clone size: .; D gene: TRBD2; CDR3 protein: CASSPTGGGAREQFF; CDR3 DNA: TGTGCCAGCAGCCCCACCGGCGGGGGGGCCCGTGAGCAGTTCTTC
J gene: TRBJ2-1; V gene: TRBV7-8; clone size: .; D gene: .; CDR3 protein: CASSTRTANNEQFF; CDR3 DNA: TGTGCCAGCAGCACCAGGACAGCCAACAATGAGCAGTTCTTC
J gene: TRBJ1-4; V gene: TRBV7-8; clone size: .; D gene: TRBD1; CDR3 protein: CAGSSIRGPEKLFF; CDR3 DNA: TGTGCCGGCAGCTCGATTAGGGGGCCTGAAAAACTGTTTTTT
J gene: TRBJ2-1; V gene: TRBV10-3; clone size: .; D gene: TRBD2; CDR3 protein: CAISLAGGNEQFF; CDR3 DNA: TGTGCCATCAGTCTAGCGGGAGGCAATGAGCAGTTCTTC
J gene: TRBJ2-1; V gene: TRBV2; clone size: .; D gene: TRBD2; CDR3 protein: CATMGLAGDFEQFF; CDR3 DNA: TGTGCCACTATGGGACTAGCGGGAGACTTTGAGCAGTTCTTC
J gene: TRBJ1-2; V gene: TRBV6-1; clone size: few; D gene: .; CDR3 protein: CASIGDTLNYGYTF; CDR3 DNA: TGTGCCAGCATCGGGGACACCCTTAACTATGGCTACACCTTC
J gene: TRBJ1-4; V gene: TRBV7-9; clone size: .; D gene: .; CDR3 protein: CASSSTEGALNEKLFF; CDR3 DNA: TGTGCCAGCAGCTCCACGGAGGGTGCACTTAATGAAAAACTGTTTTTT
J gene: TRBJ2-5; V gene: TRBV11-2; clone size: .; D gene: .; CDR3 protein: CASSFNTGNQETQYF; CDR3 DNA: TGTGCCAGCAGCTTCAACACAGGGAACCAAGAGACCCAGTACTTC
J gene: TRBJ2-1; V gene: TRBV15; clone size: .; D gene: TRBD2; CDR3 protein: CATSRATGTSGRMKFF; CDR3 DNA: TGTGCCACCAGCAGAGCTACCGGGACTAGCGGGAGAATGAAGTTCTTC
J gene: TRBJ2-3; V gene: TRBV6-1; clone size: .; D gene: .; CDR3 protein: CASSASLRASTDTQYF; CDR3 DNA: TGTGCCAGCAGTGCATCGCTGAGAGCTAGCACAGATACGCAGTATTTT
J gene: TRBJ1-5; V gene: TRBV6-2/TRBV6-3; clone size: once; D gene: .; CDR3 protein: CATTGPSRAQPQHF; CDR3 DNA: TGTGCCACTACGGGACCCTCTAGAGCTCAGCCCCAGCATTTT
J gene: TRBJ2-1; V gene: TRBV5-1; clone size: few; D gene: TRBD2; CDR3 protein: CASSLGAGAANEQFF; CDR3 DNA: TGCGCCAGCAGCTTGGGTGCGGGAGCTGCCAATGAGCAGTTCTTC
J gene: TRBJ2-1; V gene: TRBV7-2; clone size: few; D gene: .; CDR3 protein: CASSPEGLWSYNEQFF; CDR3 DNA: TGTGCCAGCAGCCCGGAAGGACTTTGGTCCTACAATGAGCAGTTCTTC
J gene: TRBJ1-6; V gene: TRBV4-1; clone size: .; D gene: .; CDR3 protein: CASRISPDSPLHF; CDR3 DNA: TGCGCCAGTCGAATTAGTCCTGATTCACCCCTCCACTTT
J gene: TRBJ1-6; V gene: TRBV20-1; clone size: .; D gene: TRBD1; CDR3 protein: CSAPTGGDSPLHF; CDR3 DNA: TGCAGTGCTCCGACAGGGGGGGATTCACCCCTCCACTTT
J gene: TRBJ2-5; V gene: TRBV12-3/TRBV12-4; clone size: many; D gene: TRBD1; CDR3 protein: CASSPLLGTAQETQYF; CDR3 DNA: TGTGCCAGCAGTCCTCTGCTTGGGACAGCCCAAGAGACCCAGTACTTC
J gene: TRBJ2-6; V gene: TRBV12-3/TRBV12-4; clone size: .; D gene: .; CDR3 protein: CASSDRGLGGANVLTF; CDR3 DNA: TGTGCCAGCAGCGACAGGGGACTAGGGGGGGCCAACGTCCTGACTTTC
J gene: TRBJ2-7; V gene: TRBV28; clone size: few; D gene: .; CDR3 protein: CASNNFAYEQYF; CDR3 DNA: TGTGCCAGCAATAACTTCGCCTACGAGCAGTACTTC
J gene: TRBJ1-1; V gene: TRBV28; clone size: .; D gene: .; CDR3 protein: CASSLQALSTEAFF; CDR3 DNA: TGTGCCAGCAGTTTGCAGGCATTGAGCACTGAAGCTTTCTTT
J gene: TRBJ1-4; V gene: TRBV11-2; clone size: .; D gene: .; CDR3 protein: CASSVAEKLFF; CDR3 DNA: TGTGCCAGCTCCGTTGCGGAAAAACTGTTTTTT
J gene: TRBJ1-1; V gene: TRBV10-3; clone size: .; D gene: .; CDR3 protein: CAISESLATNTEAFF; CDR3 DNA: TGTGCCATCAGTGAGTCTTTGGCGACGAACACTGAAGCTTTCTTT
J gene: TRBJ2-1; V gene: TRBV28; clone size: .; D gene: .; CDR3 protein: CASSFRGLGKNIGWEQFF; CDR3 DNA: TGTGCCAGCAGTTTTCGGGGGTTGGGGAAAAACATAGGGTGGGAGCAGTTCTTC
J gene: TRBJ2-7; V gene: TRBV10-1; clone size: many; D gene: .; CDR3 protein: CASSEPQRLEQYF; CDR3 DNA: TGCGCCAGCAGTGAGCCCCAGCGGCTCGAGCAGTACTTC
J gene: TRBJ2-1; V gene: TRBV21-1; clone size: few; D gene: .; CDR3 protein: CASSPPRVCGGANNEQFF; CDR3 DNA: TGTGCCAGCAGTCCGCCCAGGGTATGCGGGGGAGCAAACAATGAGCAGTTCTTC
J gene: TRBJ2-1; V gene: TRBV12-3/TRBV12-4; clone size: .; D gene: TRBD2; CDR3 protein: CASSTTAGVVNEQFF; CDR3 DNA: TGTGCCAGCAGCACGACAGCGGGAGTGGTCAATGAGCAGTTCTTC
J gene: TRBJ2-3; V gene: TRBV20-1; clone size: many; D gene: .; CDR3 protein: CSAPRTGTDTQYF; CDR3 DNA: TGCAGTGCTCCTCGGACCGGCACAGATACGCAGTATTTT
J gene: TRBJ2-7; V gene: TRBV29-1; clone size: .; D gene: .; CDR3 protein: CSVGLVGVSSYEQYF; CDR3 DNA: TGCAGCGTTGGTCTTGTCGGGGTGAGCTCCTACGAGCAGTACTTC
J gene: TRBJ2-1; V gene: TRBV7-2; clone size: .; D gene: TRBD2; CDR3 protein: CASSLAVGLAGGNEQFF; CDR3 DNA: TGTGCCAGCAGCTTAGCGGTGGGCCTAGCGGGAGGGAATGAGCAGTTCTTC
J gene: TRBJ2-1; V gene: TRBV7-8; clone size: .; D gene: TRBD2; CDR3 protein: CASSLVHQTSGGANHNEQFF; CDR3 DNA: TGTGCCAGCAGCTTAGTCCACCAGACTAGCGGGGGGGCCAACCACAATGAGCAGTTCTTC
J gene: TRBJ2-7; V gene: TRBV7-9; clone size: .; D gene: TRBD1; CDR3 protein: CASSSGQPEQYF; CDR3 DNA: TGTGCCAGCAGCTCGGGACAGCCCGAGCAGTACTTC
J gene: TRBJ1-6; V gene: TRBV20-1; clone size: .; D gene: .; CDR3 protein: CSARIVGSSYNSPLHF; CDR3 DNA: TGCAGTGCTAGAATTGTTGGGAGCTCCTATAATTCACCCCTCCACTTT
J gene: TRBJ1-1; V gene: TRBV29-1; clone size: .; D gene: .; CDR3 protein: CSGALTVNTEAFF; CDR3 DNA: TGCAGTGGGGCCCTGACGGTGAACACTGAAGCTTTCTTT
J gene: TRBJ2-7; V gene: TRBV10-3; clone size: many; D gene: TRBD1; CDR3 protein: CAISGRGDRGYEQYF; CDR3 DNA: TGTGCCATCAGTGGACGGGGGGACAGGGGCTACGAGCAGTACTTC
J gene: TRBJ2-7; V gene: TRBV20-1; clone size: .; D gene: TRBD2; CDR3 protein: CSARASGISYEQYF; CDR3 DNA: TGCAGTGCTAGGGCCAGCGGGATCTCCTACGAGCAGTACTTC
J gene: TRBJ2-1; V gene: TRBV7-9; clone size: .; D gene: TRBD2; CDR3 protein: CASSPGLAEINEQFF; CDR3 DNA: TGTGCCAGCAGCCCGGGACTAGCGGAGATTAATGAGCAGTTCTTC
J gene: TRBJ2-1; V gene: TRBV6-2/TRBV6-3; clone size: .; D gene: TRBD2; CDR3 protein: CASSYSTSGRAAEQFF; CDR3 DNA: TGTGCCAGCAGTTACTCGACTAGCGGGAGGGCAGCCGAGCAGTTCTTC
J gene: TRBJ2-5; V gene: TRBV14; clone size: few; D gene: .; CDR3 protein: CASSQSIGETQYF; CDR3 DNA: TGTGCCAGCAGCCAGAGTATCGGGGAGACCCAGTACTTC
J gene: TRBJ2-7; V gene: TRBV10-2; clone size: many; D gene: .; CDR3 protein: CASSVGYHEQYF; CDR3 DNA: TGCGCCAGCAGTGTAGGGTACCACGAGCAGTACTTC
J gene: TRBJ2-1; V gene: TRBV20-1; clone size: .; D gene: TRBD2; CDR3 protein: CSASLASGSYPNEQFF; CDR3 DNA: TGCAGTGCTAGTTTGGCTAGCGGGTCCTACCCCAATGAGCAGTTCTTC
J gene: TRBJ2-3; V gene: TRBV20-1; clone size: few; D gene: TRBD2; CDR3 protein: CSARAAGGDTDTQYF; CDR3 DNA: TGCAGTGCTAGAGCAGCGGGGGGGGACACAGATACGCAGTATTTT
J gene: TRBJ2-3; V gene: TRBV7-2; clone size: few; D gene: .; CDR3 protein: CASSPRTGKDTQYF; CDR3 DNA: TGTGCCAGCAGCCCGAGGACTGGCAAGGATACGCAGTATTTT
J gene: TRBJ2-5; V gene: TRBV29-1; clone size: few; D gene: .; CDR3 protein: CSVEGRRGAETQYF; CDR3 DNA: TGCAGCGTTGAAGGGCGCCGGGGGGCCGAGACCCAGTACTTC
J gene: TRBJ1-2; V gene: TRBV9; clone size: .; D gene: .; CDR3 protein: CASSVDVGGYTF; CDR3 DNA: TGTGCCAGCAGCGTAGATGTGGGAGGCTACACCTTC
J gene: TRBJ1-1; V gene: TRBV7-6; clone size: few; D gene: .; CDR3 protein: CASSSLDTAMNTEAFF; CDR3 DNA: TGTGCCAGCAGCTCACTTGACACCGCCATGAACACTGAAGCTTTCTTT
J gene: TRBJ2-1; V gene: TRBV3-1; clone size: few; D gene: .; CDR3 protein: CASSQVGWNSYNEQFF; CDR3 DNA: TGTGCCAGCAGCCAAGTAGGGTGGAACTCCTACAATGAGCAGTTCTTC
J gene: TRBJ2-1; V gene: TRBV20-1; clone size: few; D gene: .; CDR3 protein: CSARVLTQSSYNEQFF; CDR3 DNA: TGCAGTGCTAGAGTTTTAACGCAAAGCTCCTACAATGAGCAGTTCTTC
J gene: TRBJ2-6; V gene: TRBV4-1; clone size: .; D gene: TRBD1; CDR3 protein: CASSQTLTGVGANVLTF; CDR3 DNA: TGCGCCAGCAGCCAGACATTGACAGGGGTCGGGGCCAACGTCCTGACTTTC
J gene: TRBJ2-5; V gene: TRBV6-5; clone size: .; D gene: TRBD1; CDR3 protein: CASRWDRRETQYF; CDR3 DNA: TGTGCCAGCCGGTGGGACAGACGAGAGACCCAGTACTTC
J gene: TRBJ2-1; V gene: TRBV12-3/TRBV12-4; clone size: few; D gene: .; CDR3 protein: CASSLDGQVYNEQFF; CDR3 DNA: TGTGCCAGCAGCCTAGACGGACAAGTCTACAATGAGCAGTTCTTC
J gene: TRBJ2-5; V gene: TRBV11-2; clone size: .; D gene: TRBD1; CDR3 protein: CASSPWTGRQETQYF; CDR3 DNA: TGTGCCAGCAGCCCGTGGACAGGGAGGCAAGAGACCCAGTACTTC